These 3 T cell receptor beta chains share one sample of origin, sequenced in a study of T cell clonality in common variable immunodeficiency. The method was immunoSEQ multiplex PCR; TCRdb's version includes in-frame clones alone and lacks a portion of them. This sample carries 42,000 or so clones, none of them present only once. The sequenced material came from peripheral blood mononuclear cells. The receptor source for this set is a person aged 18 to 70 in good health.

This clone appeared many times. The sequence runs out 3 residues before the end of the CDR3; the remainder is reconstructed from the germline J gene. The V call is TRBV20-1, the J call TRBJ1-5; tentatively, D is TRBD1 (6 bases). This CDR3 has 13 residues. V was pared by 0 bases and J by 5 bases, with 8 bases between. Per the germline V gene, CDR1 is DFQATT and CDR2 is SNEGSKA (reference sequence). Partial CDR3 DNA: TGCAGTGCTAGAGATCGGACAGATCAGCCC. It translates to CSARDRTDQP. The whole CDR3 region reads CSARDRTDQPQHF.

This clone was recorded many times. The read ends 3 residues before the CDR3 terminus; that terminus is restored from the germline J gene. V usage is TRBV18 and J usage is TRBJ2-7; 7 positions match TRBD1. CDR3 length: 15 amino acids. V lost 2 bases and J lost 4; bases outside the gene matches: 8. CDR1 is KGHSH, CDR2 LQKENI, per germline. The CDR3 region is CASSPSGQVGYEQYF. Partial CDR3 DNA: TGTGCCAGCTCACCATCTGGACAGGTCGGGTACGAG.

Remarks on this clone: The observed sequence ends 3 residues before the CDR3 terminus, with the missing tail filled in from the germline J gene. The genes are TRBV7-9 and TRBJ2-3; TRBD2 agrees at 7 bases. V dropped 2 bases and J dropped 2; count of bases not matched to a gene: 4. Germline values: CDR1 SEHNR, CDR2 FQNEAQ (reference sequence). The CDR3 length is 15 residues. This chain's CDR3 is CASSLYSGATDTQYF. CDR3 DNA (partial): TGTGCCAGCAGCTTATACAGCGGGGCCACAGATACG.